A selection of T cell receptor beta chains follows, all from one sample in a study of shared clonotypes between healthy human individuals. Some clones are missing from TCRdb's copy, which holds only in-frame ones; the method was immunoSEQ multiplex PCR. The sample records about 490,000 clones, 70% to 85% being singletons. Sequencing used PBMCs. Receptors were obtained from a woman in her forties in good health. Some clones in this sample may be carry-over from other donors' samples. Both conserved end residues are part of each CDR3. The D gene is left open where the match is weak.

v_call	d_call	j_call	cdr3_length	cdr3_aa
TRBV7-2	TRBD2	TRBJ2-1	14	CASSPSGSGSEQFF
TRBV5-1	-	TRBJ2-5	11	CASSFQETQYF
TRBV5-1	TRBD1	TRBJ2-7	14	CASSLAGQYYEQYF
TRBV28	TRBD1	TRBJ1-2	14	CASSFGDRGSGYTF
TRBV27	-	TRBJ1-4	16	CASRPLDSQRAEKLFF
TRBV5-1	TRBD1	TRBJ2-3	15	CASSLGQGLTDTQYF
TRBV6-6	TRBD1	TRBJ1-1	16	CASRRQGNLANTEAFF
TRBV6-5	-	TRBJ2-1	13	CASSRSGGDEQFF
TRBV6-5	-	TRBJ1-1	15	CASSYEMGAGTEAFF
TRBV6-5	-	TRBJ2-5	12	CASRSGTGSQYF
TRBV5-1	TRBD1	TRBJ1-5	14	CASSSTGGSQPQHF
TRBV13	TRBD2	TRBJ2-1	17	CASSLDQGLAGEHEQFF
TRBV9	-	TRBJ2-2	15	CASSVVEGIAGELFF
TRBV7-8	TRBD1	TRBJ1-1	13	CASNDRGKNEAFF
TRBV5-1	-	TRBJ1-1	12	CASSPGDTEAFF
TRBV9	-	TRBJ2-1	13	CASSVVPYNEQFF
TRBV6-5	-	TRBJ2-2	16	CASSYGGGGLTGELFF
TRBV7-2	-	TRBJ2-7	14	CASSSNSPPYEQYF
TRBV10-2	TRBD1	TRBJ2-7	15	CASSIRGQGQSEQYF
TRBV7-3	TRBD2	TRBJ2-3	16	CASSLTGGASTDTQYF
TRBV9	-	TRBJ1-2	13	CASSARGSYGYTF
TRBV27	-	TRBJ2-1	13	CASSFSGRNEQFF
TRBV5-3	-	TRBJ1-2	17	CARSLAIGGRLLYGYTF
TRBV7-2	TRBD2	TRBJ2-1	15	CASSRTSGVYNEQFF
TRBV19	-	TRBJ1-1	13	CASSISLNTEAFF
TRBV7-2	TRBD2	TRBJ2-1	12	CASSPGGTRQFF
TRBV2	TRBD2	TRBJ2-5	16	CASSEGTSGSLETQYF
TRBV6-5	-	TRBJ1-1	13	CASRRGGNTEAFF
TRBV6-5	-	TRBJ2-1	13	CASSYEAYNEQFF
TRBV7-9	TRBD1	TRBJ1-1	13	CASSPGTVTEAFF
TRBV25-1	TRBD1	-	12	CASRQGTYEQYF
TRBV9	TRBD1	TRBJ2-7	14	CASSPGQVRNEQYF
TRBV6-1	TRBD2	TRBJ2-7	15	CASSEGRGLAWEQYF
TRBV30	-	-	12	CAWSYNLGEQYF
TRBV28	TRBD2	TRBJ2-7	16	CASNLREGRGSYEQYF
TRBV5-1	TRBD1	TRBJ2-7	17	CASTRGTGNGESYEQYF
TRBV5-5	TRBD1	TRBJ1-1	15	CASSRAGTVNTEAFF
TRBV29-1	TRBD2	TRBJ2-3	15	CSVEVLAASTDTQYF
TRBV6-5	TRBD2	TRBJ2-7	15	CASSYRGLAGSEQYF
TRBV7-2	-	TRBJ1-1	14	CASSLAGGNTEAFF
TRBV7-7	-	TRBJ2-2	15	CASSLGGSNTGELFF
TRBV6-1	TRBD1	TRBJ1-1	16	CASSGVRTGMNTEAFF
TRBV4-1	TRBD2	TRBJ2-3	15	CASSQGAGGGDTQYF
TRBV2	-	TRBJ1-4	13	CASSIPNNEKLFF
TRBV7-9	-	TRBJ2-2	14	CASSLTRTVGELFF
TRBV4-2	-	TRBJ1-4	14	CASSQGQGNEKLFF
TRBV5-1	-	TRBJ1-1	13	CASSSSGNTEAFF
TRBV7-2	-	TRBJ2-6	17	CASSQWGRNSGANVLTF
TRBV15	-	TRBJ1-1	14	CATSRAGGDTEAFF
TRBV6-6	-	TRBJ1-1	14	CASRSTGPNTEAFF
TRBV18	TRBD1	TRBJ2-5	13	CASSQGQLETQYF
TRBV5-1	-	TRBJ2-6	16	CASSLEVGSGANVLTF
TRBV19	-	TRBJ1-5	13	CASSYREGQPQHF
TRBV6-1	TRBD1	TRBJ2-2	14	CASRSRGRAGELFF
TRBV4-3	-	TRBJ1-3	16	CASSQSAFRSGNTIYF
TRBV11-3	-	TRBJ2-7	12	CASSLGGGRQYF
TRBV6-4	-	TRBJ2-3	13	CASSVTMADTQYF
TRBV28	TRBD1	TRBJ2-3	14	CASSPGTAADTQYF
TRBV9	-	TRBJ1-2	15	CASSVDPGVMRGYTF